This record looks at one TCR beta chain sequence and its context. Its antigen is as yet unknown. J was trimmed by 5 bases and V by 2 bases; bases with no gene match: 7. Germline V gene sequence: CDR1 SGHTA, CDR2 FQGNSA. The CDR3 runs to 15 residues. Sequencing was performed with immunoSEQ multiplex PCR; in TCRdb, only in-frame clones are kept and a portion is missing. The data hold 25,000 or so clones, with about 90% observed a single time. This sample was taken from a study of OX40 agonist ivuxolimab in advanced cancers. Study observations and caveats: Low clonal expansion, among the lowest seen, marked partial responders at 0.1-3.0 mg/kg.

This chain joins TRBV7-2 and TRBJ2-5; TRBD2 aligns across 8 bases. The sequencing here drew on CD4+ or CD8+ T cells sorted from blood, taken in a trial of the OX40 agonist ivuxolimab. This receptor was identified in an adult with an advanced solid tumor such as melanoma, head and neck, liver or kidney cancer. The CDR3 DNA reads TGTGCCAGCAGCTTACAAGCGGGAGCGTATGAGACCCAGTACTTC. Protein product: CASSLQAGAYETQYF.